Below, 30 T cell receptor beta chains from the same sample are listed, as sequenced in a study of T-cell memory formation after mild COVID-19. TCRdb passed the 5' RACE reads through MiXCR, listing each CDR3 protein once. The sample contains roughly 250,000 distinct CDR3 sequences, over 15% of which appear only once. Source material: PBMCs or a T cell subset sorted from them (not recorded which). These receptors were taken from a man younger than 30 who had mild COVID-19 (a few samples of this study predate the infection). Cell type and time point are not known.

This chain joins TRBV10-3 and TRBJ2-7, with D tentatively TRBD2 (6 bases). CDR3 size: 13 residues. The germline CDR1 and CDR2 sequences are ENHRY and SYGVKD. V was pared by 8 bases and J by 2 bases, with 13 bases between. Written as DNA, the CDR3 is TGTGCCATCCGAGGAGGGCAGGCCTACGAGCAGTACGTC. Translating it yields CAIRGGQAYEQYV.

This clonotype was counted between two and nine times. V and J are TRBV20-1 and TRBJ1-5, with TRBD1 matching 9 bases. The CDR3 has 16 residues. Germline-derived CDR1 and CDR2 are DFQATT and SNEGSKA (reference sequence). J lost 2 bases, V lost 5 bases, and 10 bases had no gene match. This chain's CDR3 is CSAHGAQGARNQPQHF. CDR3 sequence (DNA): TGCAGTGCTCACGGAGCACAGGGGGCGCGCAATCAGCCCCAGCATTTT.

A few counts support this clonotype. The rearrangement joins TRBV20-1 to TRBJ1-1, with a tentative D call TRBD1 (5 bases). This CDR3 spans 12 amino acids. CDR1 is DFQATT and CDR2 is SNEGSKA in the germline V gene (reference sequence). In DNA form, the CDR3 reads TGCAGGGTGGGGGGGATGAACACTGAAGCTTTCTTT. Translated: CRVGGMNTEAFF.

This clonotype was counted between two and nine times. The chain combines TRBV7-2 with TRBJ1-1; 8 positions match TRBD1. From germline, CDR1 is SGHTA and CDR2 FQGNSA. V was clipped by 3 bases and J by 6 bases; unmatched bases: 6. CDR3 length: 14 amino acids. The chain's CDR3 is CASSFQGALSEAFF. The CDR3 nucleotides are TGTGCCAGCAGCTTTCAGGGGGCTCTTTCTGAAGCTTTCTTT. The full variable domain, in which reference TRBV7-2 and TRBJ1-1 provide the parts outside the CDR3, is GAGVSQSPSNKVTEKGKDVELRCDPISGHTALYWYRQSLGQGLEFLIYFQGNSAPDKSGLPSDRFSAERTGGSVSTLTIQRTQQEDSAVYLCASSFQGALSEAFFGQGTRLTVV.

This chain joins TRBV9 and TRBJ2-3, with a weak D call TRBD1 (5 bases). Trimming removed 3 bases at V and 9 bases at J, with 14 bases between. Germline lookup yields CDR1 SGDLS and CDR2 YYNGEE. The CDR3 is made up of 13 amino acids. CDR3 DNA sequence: TGTGCCAGCAGCGAGGGGTACCGGATAACGCAGTATTTT. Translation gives CASSEGYRITQYF.

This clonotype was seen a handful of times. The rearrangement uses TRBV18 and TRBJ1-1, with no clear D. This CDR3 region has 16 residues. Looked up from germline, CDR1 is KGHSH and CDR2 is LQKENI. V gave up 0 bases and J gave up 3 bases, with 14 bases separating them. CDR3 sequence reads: CASSPPSSPEDTEAFF. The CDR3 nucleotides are TGTGCCAGCTCACCACCGTCCAGTCCGGAGGACACTGAAGCTTTCTTT.

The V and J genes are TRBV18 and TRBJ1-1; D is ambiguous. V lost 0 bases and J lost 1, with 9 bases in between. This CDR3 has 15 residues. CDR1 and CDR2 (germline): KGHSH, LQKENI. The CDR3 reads CASSPPASGNTEAFF. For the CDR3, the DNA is TGTGCCAGCTCACCACCGGCCAGTGGGAACACTGAAGCTTTCTTT.

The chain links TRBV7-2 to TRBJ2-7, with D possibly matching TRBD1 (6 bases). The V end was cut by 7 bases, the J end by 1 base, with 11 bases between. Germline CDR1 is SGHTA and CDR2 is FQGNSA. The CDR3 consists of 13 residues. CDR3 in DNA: TGTGCCAGCAACCCAGGGACATCCTACGAGCAGTACTTC. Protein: CASNPGTSYEQYF.

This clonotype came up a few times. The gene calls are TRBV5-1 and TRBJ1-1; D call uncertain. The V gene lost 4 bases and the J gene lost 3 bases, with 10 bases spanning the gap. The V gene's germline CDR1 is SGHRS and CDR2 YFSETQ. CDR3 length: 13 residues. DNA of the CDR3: TGCGCCAGCAGCCTTTATATGGACACTGAAGCTTTCTTT. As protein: CASSLYMDTEAFF.

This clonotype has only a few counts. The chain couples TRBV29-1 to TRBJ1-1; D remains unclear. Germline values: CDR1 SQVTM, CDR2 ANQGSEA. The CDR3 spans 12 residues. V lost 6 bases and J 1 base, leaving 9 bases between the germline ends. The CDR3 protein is CSVRPGNTEAFF. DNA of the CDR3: TGCAGCGTACGGCCTGGGAACACTGAAGCTTTCTTT.

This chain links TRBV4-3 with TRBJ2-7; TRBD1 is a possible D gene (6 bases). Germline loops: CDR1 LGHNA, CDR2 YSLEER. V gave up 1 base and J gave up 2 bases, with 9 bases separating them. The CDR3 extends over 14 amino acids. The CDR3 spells CASSQGGQTYEQYF. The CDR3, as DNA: TGCGCCAGCAGCCAAGGCGGACAGACCTACGAGCAGTACTTC.

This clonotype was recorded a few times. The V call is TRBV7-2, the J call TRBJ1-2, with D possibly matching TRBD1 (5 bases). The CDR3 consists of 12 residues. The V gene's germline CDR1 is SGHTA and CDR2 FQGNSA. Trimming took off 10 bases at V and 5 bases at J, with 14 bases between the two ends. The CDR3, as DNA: TGTGCCACGGGGCAGCTAACTTATGGCTACACCTTC. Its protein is CATGQLTYGYTF. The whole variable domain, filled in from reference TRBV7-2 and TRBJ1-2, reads GAGVSQSPSNKVTEKGKDVELRCDPISGHTALYWYRQSLGQGLEFLIYFQGNSAPDKSGLPSDRFSAERTGGSVSTLTIQRTQQEDSAVYLCATGQLTYGYTFGSGTRLTVV.

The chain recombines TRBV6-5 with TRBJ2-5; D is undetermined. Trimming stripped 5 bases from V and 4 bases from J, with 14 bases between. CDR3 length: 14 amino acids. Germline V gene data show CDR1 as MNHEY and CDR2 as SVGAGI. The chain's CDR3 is CASSPTDLLETQYF. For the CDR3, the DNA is TGTGCCAGCAGTCCAACCGATTTATTAGAGACCCAGTACTTC.

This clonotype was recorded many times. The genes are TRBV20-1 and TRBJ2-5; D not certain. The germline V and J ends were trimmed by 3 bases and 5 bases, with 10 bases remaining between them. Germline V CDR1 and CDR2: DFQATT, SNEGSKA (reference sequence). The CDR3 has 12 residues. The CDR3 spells CSASAVGETQYF. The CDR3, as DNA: TGCAGTGCTAGCGCGGTGGGGGAGACCCAGTACTTC.

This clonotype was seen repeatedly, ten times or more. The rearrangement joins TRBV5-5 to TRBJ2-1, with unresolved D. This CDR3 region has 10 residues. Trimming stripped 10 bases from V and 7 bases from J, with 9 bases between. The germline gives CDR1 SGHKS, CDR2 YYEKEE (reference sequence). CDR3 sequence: CASGRNEQFF. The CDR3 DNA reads TGTGCCTCGGGCAGGAATGAGCAGTTCTTC.

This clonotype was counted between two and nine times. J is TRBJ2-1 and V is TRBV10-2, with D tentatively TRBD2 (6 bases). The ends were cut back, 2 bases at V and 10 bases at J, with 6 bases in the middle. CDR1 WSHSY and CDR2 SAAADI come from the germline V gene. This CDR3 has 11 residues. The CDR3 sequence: CASSETSEQFF. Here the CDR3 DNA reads TGCGCCAGCAGTGAGACTAGCGAGCAGTTCTTC.

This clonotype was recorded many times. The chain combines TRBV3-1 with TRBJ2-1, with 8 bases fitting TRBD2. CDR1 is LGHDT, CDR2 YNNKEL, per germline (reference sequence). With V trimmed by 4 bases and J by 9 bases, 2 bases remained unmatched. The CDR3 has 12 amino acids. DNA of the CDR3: TGTGCCAGCAGCCCGGGGGGGATTGAGCAGTTCTTC. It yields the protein CASSPGGIEQFF.

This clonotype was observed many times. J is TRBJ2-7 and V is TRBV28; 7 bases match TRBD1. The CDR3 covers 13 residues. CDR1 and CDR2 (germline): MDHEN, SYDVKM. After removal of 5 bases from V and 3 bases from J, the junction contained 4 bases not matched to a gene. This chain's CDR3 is CASSGDRVYEQYV. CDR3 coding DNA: TGTGCCAGCAGTGGGGACAGAGTCTACGAGCAGTACGTC.

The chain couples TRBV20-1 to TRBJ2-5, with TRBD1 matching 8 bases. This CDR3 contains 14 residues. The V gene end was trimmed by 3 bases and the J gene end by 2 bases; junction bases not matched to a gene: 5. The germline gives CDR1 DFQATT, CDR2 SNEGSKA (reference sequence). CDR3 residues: CSASDRGGQETQYF. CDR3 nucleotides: TGCAGTGCTAGTGACAGGGGTGGGCAAGAGACCCAGTACTTC.

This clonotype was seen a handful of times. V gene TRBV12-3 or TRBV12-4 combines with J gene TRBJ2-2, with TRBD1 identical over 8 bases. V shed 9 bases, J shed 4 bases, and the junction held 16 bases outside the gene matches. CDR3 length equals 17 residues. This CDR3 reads CASKPPAGTGRTGELFF. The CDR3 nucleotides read TGTGCCAGTAAACCGCCCGCCGGGACAGGACGCACCGGGGAGCTGTTTTTT.

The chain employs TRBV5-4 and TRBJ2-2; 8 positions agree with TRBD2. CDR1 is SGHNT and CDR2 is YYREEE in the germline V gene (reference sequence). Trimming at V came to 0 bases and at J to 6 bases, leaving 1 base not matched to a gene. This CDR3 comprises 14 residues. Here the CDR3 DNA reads TGTGCCAGCAGCTTGGGAGCGGGGGCCGGGGAGCTGTTTTTT. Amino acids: CASSLGAGAGELFF. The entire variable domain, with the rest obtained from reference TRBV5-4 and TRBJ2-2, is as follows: ETGVTQSPTHLIKTRGQQVTLRCSSQSGHNTVSWYQQALGQGPQFIFQYYREEENGRGNFPPRFSGLQFPNYSSELNVNALELDDSALYLCASSLGAGAGELFFGEGSRLTVL.

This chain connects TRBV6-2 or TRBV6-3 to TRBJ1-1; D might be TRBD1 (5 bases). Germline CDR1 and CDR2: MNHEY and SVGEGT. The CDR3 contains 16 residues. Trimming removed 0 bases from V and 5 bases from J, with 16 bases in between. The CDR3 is CASSYSSSRGATEAFF. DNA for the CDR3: TGTGCCAGCAGTTACTCGTCATCCCGGGGCGCGACTGAAGCTTTCTTT.

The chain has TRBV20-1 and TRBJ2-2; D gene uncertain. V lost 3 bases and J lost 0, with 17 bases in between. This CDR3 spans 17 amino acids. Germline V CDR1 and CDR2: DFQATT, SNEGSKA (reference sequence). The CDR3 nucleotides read TGCAGTGCTAGTCCCCTCCAGACACGCGCGAACACCGGGGAGCTGTTTTTT. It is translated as CSASPLQTRANTGELFF.

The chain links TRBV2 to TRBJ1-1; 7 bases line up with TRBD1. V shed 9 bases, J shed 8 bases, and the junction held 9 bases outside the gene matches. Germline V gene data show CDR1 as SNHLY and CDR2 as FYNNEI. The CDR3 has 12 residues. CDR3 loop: CASATGLTEAFF. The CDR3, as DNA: TGTGCCAGTGCGACAGGGCTTACGGAAGCTTTCTTT.

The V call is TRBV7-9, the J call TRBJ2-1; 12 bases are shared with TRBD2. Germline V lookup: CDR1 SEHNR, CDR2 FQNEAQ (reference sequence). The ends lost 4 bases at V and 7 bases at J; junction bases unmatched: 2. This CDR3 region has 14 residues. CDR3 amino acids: CASSYGLAGNEQFF. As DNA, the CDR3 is TGTGCCAGCAGCTACGGACTAGCGGGAAATGAGCAGTTCTTC. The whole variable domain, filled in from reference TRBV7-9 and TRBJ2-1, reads DTGVSQNPRHKITKRGQNVTFRCDPISEHNRLYWYRQTLGQGPEFLTYFQNEAQLEKSRLLSDRFSAERPKGSFSTLEIQRTEQGDSAMYLCASSYGLAGNEQFFGPGTRLTVL.

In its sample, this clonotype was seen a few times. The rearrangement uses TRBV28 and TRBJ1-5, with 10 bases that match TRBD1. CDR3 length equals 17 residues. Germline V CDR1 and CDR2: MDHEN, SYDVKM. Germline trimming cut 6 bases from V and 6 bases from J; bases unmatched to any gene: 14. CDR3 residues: CASSLIDGQGEGQPQHF. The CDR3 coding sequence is TGTGCCAGCAGCCTCATTGACGGACAGGGGGAGGGTCAGCCCCAGCATTTT.

The CDR3 DNA is TGTGCCAGCAACCGCGATAACTATGGCTACACCTTC. This translates into CASNRDNYGYTF. V gene TRBV13 combines with J gene TRBJ1-2; D is undetermined. The germline V gene encodes CDR1 PRHDT and CDR2 FYEKMQ (reference sequence). The V end lost 7 bases, the J end lost 1 base, and 7 bases lay between the germline ends. This CDR3 has 12 residues. Full variable domain (remainder filled in from reference TRBV13 and TRBJ1-2): AAGVIQSPRHLIKEKRETATLKCYPIPRHDTVYWYQQGPGQDPQFLISFYEKMQSDKGSIPDRFSAQQFSDYHSELNMSSLELGDSALYFCASNRDNYGYTFGSGTRLTVV.

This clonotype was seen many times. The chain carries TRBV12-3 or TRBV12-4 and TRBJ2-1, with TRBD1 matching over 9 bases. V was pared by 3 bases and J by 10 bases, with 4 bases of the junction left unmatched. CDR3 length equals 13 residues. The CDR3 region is CASSLTGGVEQFF. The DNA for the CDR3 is TGTGCCAGCAGTTTGACAGGGGGTGTGGAGCAGTTCTTC.

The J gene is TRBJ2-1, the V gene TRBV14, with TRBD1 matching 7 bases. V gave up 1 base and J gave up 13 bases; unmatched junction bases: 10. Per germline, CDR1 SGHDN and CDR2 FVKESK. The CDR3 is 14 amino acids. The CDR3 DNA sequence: TGTGCCAGCAGCCAAGGATCCGACAGGGCGCGACAGTTCTTC. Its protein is CASSQGSDRARQFF. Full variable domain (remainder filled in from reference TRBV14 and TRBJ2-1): EAGVTQFPSHSVIEKGQTVTLRCDPISGHDNLYWYRRVMGKEIKFLLHFVKESKQDESGMPNNRFLAERTGGTYSTLKVQPAELEDSGVYFCASSQGSDRARQFFGPGTRLTVL.

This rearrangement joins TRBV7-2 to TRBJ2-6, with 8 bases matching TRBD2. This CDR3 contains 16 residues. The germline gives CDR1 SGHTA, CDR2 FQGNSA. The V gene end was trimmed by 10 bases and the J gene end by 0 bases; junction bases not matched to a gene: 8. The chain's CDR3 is CATKGGGRSGANVLTF. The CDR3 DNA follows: TGTGCCACAAAAGGCGGGGGGCGCTCTGGGGCCAACGTCCTGACTTTC.